These 19 T cell receptor beta chains were all obtained from the same sample, sequenced in a study of shared clonotypes between healthy human individuals. TCRdb's table, derived via immunoSEQ multiplex PCR, lists solely in-frame clones and lacks some. The sample contains 90,000 to 150,000 clones, 68% of which appear only once. Material: memory CD8+ T cells sorted from blood. Subset noted: CD45RO+ cells pooled with CCR7-negative TemRA cells. The origin of the receptors is a woman between 25 and 40 years old in good health.

This clone was detected only a few times. CDR3 region: CASSYSRLDNEQFF. The CDR3 nucleotides are TGTGCCAGCAGTTACTCTCGACTAGACAATGAGCAGTTCTTC. The J gene is TRBJ2-1, the V gene TRBV6-6, with D perhaps matching TRBD2 (6 bases). The germline gives CDR1 MNHNY, CDR2 SVGAGI (reference sequence). The CDR3 has 14 residues. Deletions cut 0 bases from V and 5 bases from J, with 8 bases between.

Worth noting for this clone: At the DNA level, this CDR3 is encoded by other sequences in the same sample as well. The rearrangement joins TRBV28 to TRBJ2-7, with D possibly TRBD2 on 6 matching bases. Looked up from germline, CDR1 is MDHEN and CDR2 is SYDVKM. V gave up 1 base and J gave up 3 bases, with 10 bases separating them. This CDR3 comprises 14 residues. In nucleotides, the CDR3 is TGTGCCAGCAGTTTATTGAGGGGAGGCTACGAGCAGTACTTC. Amino acid sequence: CASSLLRGGYEQYF.

This clone turned up a few times. The V call is TRBV28, the J call TRBJ2-1; maybe TRBD2 (6 bases). V dropped 0 bases and J dropped 5 bases, with 17 bases sitting between them. This CDR3 has 17 amino acids. CDR1 and CDR2 from the germline V gene are MDHEN and SYDVKM. Here the CDR3 reads CASSLWVAGIRDNEQFF. The CDR3 DNA reads TGTGCCAGCAGTTTATGGGTGGCGGGAATCAGGGACAATGAGCAGTTCTTC.

The gene calls are TRBV4-1 and TRBJ2-5, with D perhaps TRBD2 (6 bases). Germline V lookup: CDR1 MGHRA, CDR2 YSYEKL. With 5 bases removed from V and 5 bases from J, the gap between germline ends came to 21 bases. The CDR3 length is 16 residues. The CDR3 nucleotides are TGCGCCAGCAGCTCTCGGTCCTGGGGGGTTGAGGAGACCCAGTACTTC. It yields the protein CASSSRSWGVEETQYF.

The V and J genes are TRBV25-1 and TRBJ2-2; D is undetermined. The V end was cut by 0 bases, the J end by 6 bases, with 11 bases between. The CDR3 consists of 15 residues. The germline gives CDR1 MGHDK, CDR2 SYGVNS. CDR3 protein: CASSEYSLLPGELFF. The CDR3 DNA is TGTGCCAGCAGTGAATACTCCTTACTCCCCGGGGAGCTGTTTTTT.

The V call is TRBV7-2, the J call TRBJ2-5; TRBD1 or TRBD2 may be the D gene (6 bases each). The CDR3 spans 15 residues. The ends were cut back, 5 bases at V and 11 bases at J, with 24 bases in the middle. Germline CDR1 is SGHTA and CDR2 is FQGNSA. The CDR3 reads CASSKRQVRSGEQYF. The CDR3 DNA follows: TGTGCCAGCAGCAAAAGACAGGTCCGATCGGGAGAGCAGTACTTC. The full variable domain, rest sourced from reference TRBV7-2 and TRBJ2-5, is GAGVSQSPSNKVTEKGKDVELRCDPISGHTALYWYRQSLGQGLEFLIYFQGNSAPDKSGLPSDRFSAERTGGSVSTLTIQRTQQEDSAVYLCASSKRQVRSGEQYFGPGTRLLVL.

This clone was observed many times. The chain employs TRBV6-1 and TRBJ2-7, with D uncertain. This CDR3 comprises 12 residues. Trimming cost V 3 bases and J 5 bases, with 8 bases left between them. CDR1 MNHNS and CDR2 SASEGT come from the germline V gene. The CDR3 reads CASSDSVDEQYF. CDR3 DNA sequence: TGTGCCAGCAGTGATTCAGTGGACGAGCAGTACTTC.

In its sample, this clone was seen once. This chain links TRBV18 with TRBJ1-2; D call uncertain. The CDR3 totals 13 residues. V gave up 2 bases and J gave up 4 bases, with 8 bases separating them. CDR1 is KGHSH, CDR2 LQKENI, per germline. The CDR3 DNA sequence: TGTGCCAGCTCACCAGTGTTCTCCTATGGCTACACCTTC. Translating it yields CASSPVFSYGYTF.

The chain employs TRBV6-4 and TRBJ2-2; D is possibly TRBD1 or TRBD2 (5 bases each). V was shortened by 6 bases and J by 3 bases, with 14 bases between the two germline ends. Germline V lookup: CDR1 MRHNA, CDR2 SNTAGT. The CDR3 extends over 15 amino acids. CDR3 amino acids: CASRVGESDTGELFF. CDR3 DNA sequence: TGTGCCAGCAGGGTGGGGGAATCAGACACCGGGGAGCTGTTTTTT.

This clone was seen at least ten times. The chain is built from TRBV4-1 and TRBJ2-1; D tentatively reads TRBD1 or TRBD2 (7 bases each). The CDR3 contains 16 residues. Trimming shortened V by 6 bases and J by 4 bases, and 19 bases separated the two germline ends. Looked up from germline, CDR1 is MGHRA and CDR2 is YSYEKL. CDR3 in amino acids: CASSQNQGGEYNEQFF. CDR3 nucleotide sequence: TGCGCCAGCAGTCAAAACCAGGGGGGGGAGTACAATGAGCAGTTCTTC.

The V gene is TRBV5-4, the J gene TRBJ2-1; no firm D call. The germline V gene has CDR1 SGHNT and CDR2 YYREEE (reference sequence). The CDR3 extends over 11 amino acids. Trimming removed 5 bases from V and 6 bases from J, with 6 bases in between. In DNA, the CDR3 is TGTGCCAGCAGTGTCAGCAATGAGCAGTTCTTC. Protein sequence: CASSVSNEQFF.

In this sample, this clone turned up many times. The chain has TRBV7-9 and TRBJ2-7; 9 bases are shared with TRBD1. V dropped 8 bases and J dropped 7; count of bases not matched to a gene: 15. Looked up from germline, CDR1 is SEHNR and CDR2 is FQNEAQ (reference sequence). The CDR3 runs 15 residues. This chain's CDR3 is CASADAGTGNYEQYF. The CDR3 DNA sequence: TGTGCCAGCGCCGACGCTGGGACAGGGAACTATGAGCAGTACTTC.

The rearrangement uses TRBV4-1 and TRBJ2-3, with TRBD2 matching 10 bases. The CDR3 consists of 15 residues. After removal of 7 bases from V and 2 bases from J, the junction contained 6 bases not matched to a gene. Per germline, CDR1 MGHRA and CDR2 YSYEKL. CDR3 in amino acids: CASTYSGRNTDTQYF. Here the CDR3 DNA reads TGCGCCAGCACCTATAGCGGGAGGAACACAGATACGCAGTATTTT.

This clone has a count of ten or more. The chain is built from TRBV23-1 and TRBJ2-4, with D tentatively TRBD1 or TRBD2 (5 bases each). TRBV23-1 qualifies as an ORF whose function is uncertain. The V end was cut by 4 bases, the J end by 6 bases, with 19 bases between. The CDR3 contains 16 residues. The CDR3 bases are TGCGCCAGCAGTCTACATGGGACGGGGTTGGGAAACATTCAGTACTTC. Amino acids: CASSLHGTGLGNIQYF.

This sequence joins TRBV5-1 and TRBJ2-7, with a weak D call TRBD1 (5 bases). Germline CDR1 is SGHRS and CDR2 is YFSETQ. This CDR3 has 16 amino acids. V was cut by 0 bases and J by 5 bases, with 18 bases left in between. CDR3: CASSLEVGQPPHEQYF. Here the CDR3 DNA reads TGCGCCAGCAGCTTGGAGGTGGGGCAGCCCCCCCACGAGCAGTACTTC.

This clone was counted between two and nine times. The J gene is TRBJ1-5, the V gene TRBV21-1; TRBD1 reflects the table's D call only, with no check against the DNA. TRBV21-1 is a pseudogene. This CDR3 has 20 residues. CDR3: CASSKGTGGYTEYSNQPQHF. The DNA of the CDR3 is TGTGCCAGCAGCAAAGGAACAGGGGGTTATACGGAATATAGCAATCAGCCCCAGCATTTT.

The V call is TRBV4-1, the J call TRBJ2-2; D might be TRBD1 (6 bases). The length of the CDR3 is 17 residues. The germline V and J ends were trimmed by 1 base and 6 bases, with 18 bases remaining between them. The germline gives CDR1 MGHRA, CDR2 YSYEKL. CDR3: CASSQVSTGLGSGELFF. The CDR3 DNA reads as TGCGCCAGCAGCCAAGTCTCGACAGGCCTCGGTTCCGGGGAGCTGTTTTTT.

The J gene is TRBJ2-3, the V gene TRBV4-2; 8 bases are shared with TRBD2. The trim removed 1 base at V and 3 bases at J, leaving 6 bases unmatched. CDR1 and CDR2 (germline): LGHNA, YNFKEQ. This CDR3 has 16 amino acids. The chain's CDR3 is CASSQGEASGTDTQYF. CDR3 DNA sequence: TGTGCCAGCAGCCAAGGAGAGGCTAGCGGGACAGATACGCAGTATTTT.

The gene calls are TRBV28 and TRBJ1-2; D gene ambiguous. Looked up from germline, CDR1 is MDHEN and CDR2 is SYDVKM. This CDR3 region has 14 residues. The V end lost 5 bases, the J end lost 7 bases, and 17 bases lay between the germline ends. The CDR3 region is CASSPNLGAGGYTF. CDR3 coding DNA: TGTGCCAGCAGTCCTAATCTGGGCGCTGGTGGCTACACCTTC.